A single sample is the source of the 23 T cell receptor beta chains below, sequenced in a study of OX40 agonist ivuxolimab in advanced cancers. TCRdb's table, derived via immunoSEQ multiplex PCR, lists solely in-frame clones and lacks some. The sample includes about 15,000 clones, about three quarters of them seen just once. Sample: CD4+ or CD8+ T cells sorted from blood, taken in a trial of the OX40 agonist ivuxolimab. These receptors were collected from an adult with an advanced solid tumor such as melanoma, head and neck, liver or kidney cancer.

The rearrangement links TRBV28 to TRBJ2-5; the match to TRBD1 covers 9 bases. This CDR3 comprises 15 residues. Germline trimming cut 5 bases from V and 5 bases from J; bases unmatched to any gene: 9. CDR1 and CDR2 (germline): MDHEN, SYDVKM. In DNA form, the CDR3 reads TGTGCCAGCAGTGCAACCATACAGGGGGCGGAGACCCAGTACTTC. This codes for CASSATIQGAETQYF.

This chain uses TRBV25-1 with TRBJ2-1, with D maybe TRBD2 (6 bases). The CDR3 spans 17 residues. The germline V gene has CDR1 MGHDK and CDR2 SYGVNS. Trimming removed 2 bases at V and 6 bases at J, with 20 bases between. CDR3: CASSEGGWGTLGNEQFF. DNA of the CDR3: TGTGCCAGCAGTGAAGGGGGGTGGGGAACGCTTGGCAATGAGCAGTTCTTC.

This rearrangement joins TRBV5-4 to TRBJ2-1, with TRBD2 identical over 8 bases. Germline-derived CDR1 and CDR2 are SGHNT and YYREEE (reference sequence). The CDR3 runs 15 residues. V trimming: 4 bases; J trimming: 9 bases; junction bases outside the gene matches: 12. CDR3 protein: CASSPEDGRGIEQFF. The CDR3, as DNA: TGTGCCAGCAGCCCCGAGGACGGGAGGGGGATTGAGCAGTTCTTC.

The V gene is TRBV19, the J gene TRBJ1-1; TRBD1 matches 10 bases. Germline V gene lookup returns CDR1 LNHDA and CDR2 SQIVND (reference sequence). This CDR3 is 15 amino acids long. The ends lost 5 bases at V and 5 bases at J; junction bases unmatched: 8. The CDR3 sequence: CASSLSGTGETEAFF. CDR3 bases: TGTGCCAGTAGTCTCTCCGGGACAGGGGAAACTGAAGCTTTCTTT.

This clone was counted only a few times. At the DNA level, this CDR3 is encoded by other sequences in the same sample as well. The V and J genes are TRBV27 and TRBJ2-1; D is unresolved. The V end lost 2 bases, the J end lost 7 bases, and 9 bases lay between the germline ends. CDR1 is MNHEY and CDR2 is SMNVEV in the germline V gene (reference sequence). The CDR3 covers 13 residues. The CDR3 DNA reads TGTGCCAGCAGTTTAGGGTCGGTGAATGAGCAGTTCTTC. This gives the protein CASSLGSVNEQFF.

CDR3 nucleotides: TGTGCCAGCAGCCTCCTGAGAGACTCTAACTATGGCTACACCTTC. Amino acid sequence: CASSLLRDSNYGYTF. The chain links TRBV5-6 to TRBJ1-2; unclear D gene. In germline, CDR1 is SGHDT, CDR2 YYEEEE. V was pared by 4 bases and J by 0 bases, with 13 bases between. There are 15 residues in the CDR3. Full variable domain (rest looked up from reference TRBV5-6 and TRBJ1-2): DAGVTQSPTHLIKTRGQQVTLRCSPKSGHDTVSWYQQALGQGPQFIFQYYEEEERQRGNFPDRFSGHQFPNYSSELNVNALLLGDSALYLCASSLLRDSNYGYTFGSGTRLTVV.

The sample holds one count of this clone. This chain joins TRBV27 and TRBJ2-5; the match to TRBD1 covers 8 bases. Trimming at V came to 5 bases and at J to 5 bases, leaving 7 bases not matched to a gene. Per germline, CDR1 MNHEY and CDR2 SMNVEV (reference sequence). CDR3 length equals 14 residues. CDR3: CASSPPGQGETQYF. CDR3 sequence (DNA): TGTGCCAGCAGTCCCCCAGGACAGGGCGAGACCCAGTACTTC.

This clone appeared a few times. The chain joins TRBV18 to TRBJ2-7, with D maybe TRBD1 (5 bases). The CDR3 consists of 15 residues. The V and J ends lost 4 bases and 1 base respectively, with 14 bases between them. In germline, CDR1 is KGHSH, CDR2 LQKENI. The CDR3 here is CASSQMTQESYEQYF. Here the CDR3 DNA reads TGTGCCAGCTCACAAATGACACAGGAATCCTACGAGCAGTACTTC.

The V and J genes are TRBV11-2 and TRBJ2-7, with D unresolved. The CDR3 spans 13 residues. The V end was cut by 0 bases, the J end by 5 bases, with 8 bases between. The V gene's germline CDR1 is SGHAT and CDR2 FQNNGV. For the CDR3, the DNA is TGTGCCAGCAGCTTAGATTTGGCAGACGAGCAGTACTTC. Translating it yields CASSLDLADEQYF.

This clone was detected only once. The CDR3 here is CASRRGAWGRTDTQYF. The CDR3, as DNA: TGTGCCAGCAGAAGGGGGGCGTGGGGCCGCACAGATACGCAGTATTTT. This sequence joins TRBV5-8 and TRBJ2-3; D may match TRBD1 or TRBD2 (6 bases each). Germline CDR1 and CDR2: SGHTS and YDEGEE. The CDR3 is 16 amino acids. Trimming took 5 bases from V and 1 from J, leaving 17 bases between them. Full variable domain (outside the CDR3, taken from reference TRBV5-8 and TRBJ2-3): EAGVTQSPTHLIKTRGQQATLRCSPISGHTSVYWYQQALGLGLQFLLWYDEGEERNRGNFPPRFSGRQFPNYSSELNVNALELEDSALYLCASRRGAWGRTDTQYFGPGTRLTVL.

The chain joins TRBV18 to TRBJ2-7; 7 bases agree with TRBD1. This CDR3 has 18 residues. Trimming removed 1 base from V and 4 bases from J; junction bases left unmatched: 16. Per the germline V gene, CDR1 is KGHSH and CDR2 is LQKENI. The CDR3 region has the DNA TGTGCCAGCTCACCACACCCCTCCGACAGGGAATACGGTTACGAGCAGTACTTC. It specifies CASSPHPSDREYGYEQYF.

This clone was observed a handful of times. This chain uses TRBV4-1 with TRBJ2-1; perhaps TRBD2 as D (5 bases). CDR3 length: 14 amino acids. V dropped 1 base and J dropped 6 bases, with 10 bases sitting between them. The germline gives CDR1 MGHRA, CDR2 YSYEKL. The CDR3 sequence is CASSQGVEGNEQFF. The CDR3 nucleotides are TGCGCCAGCAGCCAAGGTGTAGAGGGCAATGAGCAGTTCTTC.

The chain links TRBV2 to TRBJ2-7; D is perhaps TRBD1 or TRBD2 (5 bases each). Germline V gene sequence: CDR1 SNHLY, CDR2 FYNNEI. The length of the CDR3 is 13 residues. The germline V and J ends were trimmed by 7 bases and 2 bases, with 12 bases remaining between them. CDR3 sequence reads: CASMGDLAYEQYF. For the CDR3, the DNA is TGTGCCAGCATGGGGGATTTAGCCTACGAGCAGTACTTC.

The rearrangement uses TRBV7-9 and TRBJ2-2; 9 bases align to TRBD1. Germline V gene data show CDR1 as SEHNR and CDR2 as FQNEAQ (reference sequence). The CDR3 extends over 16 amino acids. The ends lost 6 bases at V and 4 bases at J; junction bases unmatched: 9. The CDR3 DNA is TGTGCCAGCAGGCCTCCGGGACAGGGATCCACCGGGGAGCTGTTTTTT. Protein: CASRPPGQGSTGELFF. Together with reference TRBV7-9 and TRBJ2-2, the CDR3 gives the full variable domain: DTGVSQNPRHKITKRGQNVTFRCDPISEHNRLYWYRQTLGQGPEFLTYFQNEAQLEKSRLLSDRFSAERPKGSFSTLEIQRTEQGDSAMYLCASRPPGQGSTGELFFGEGSRLTVL.

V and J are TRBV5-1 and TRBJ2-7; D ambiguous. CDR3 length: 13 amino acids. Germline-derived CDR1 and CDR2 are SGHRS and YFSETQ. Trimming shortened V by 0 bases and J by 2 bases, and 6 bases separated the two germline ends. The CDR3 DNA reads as TGCGCCAGCAGCTTGGGTAGTACCTACGAGCAGTACTTC. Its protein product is CASSLGSTYEQYF.

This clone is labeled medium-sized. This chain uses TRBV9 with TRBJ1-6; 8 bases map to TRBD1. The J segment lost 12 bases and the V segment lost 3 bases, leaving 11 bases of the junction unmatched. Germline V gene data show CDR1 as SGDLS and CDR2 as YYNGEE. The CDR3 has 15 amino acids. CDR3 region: CASSGGDRIKEPLHF. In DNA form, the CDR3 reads TGTGCCAGCAGCGGGGGGGACAGGATAAAGGAACCCCTCCACTTT.

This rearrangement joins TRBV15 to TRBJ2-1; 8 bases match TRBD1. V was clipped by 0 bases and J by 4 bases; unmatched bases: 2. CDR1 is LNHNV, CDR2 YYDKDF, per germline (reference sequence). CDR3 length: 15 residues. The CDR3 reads CATSREGQGYNEQFF. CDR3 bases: TGTGCCACCAGCAGAGAAGGACAGGGTTACAATGAGCAGTTCTTC.

The CDR3 DNA reads TGTGCCAGCTCACCAGACGGGACAGCCTATGGCTACACCTTC. This sequence encodes CASSPDGTAYGYTF. The chain carries TRBV18 and TRBJ1-2; TRBD1 aligns across 7 bases. The J segment lost 4 bases and the V segment lost 2 bases, leaving 4 bases of the junction unmatched. This CDR3 contains 14 residues. Germline-derived CDR1 and CDR2 are KGHSH and LQKENI.

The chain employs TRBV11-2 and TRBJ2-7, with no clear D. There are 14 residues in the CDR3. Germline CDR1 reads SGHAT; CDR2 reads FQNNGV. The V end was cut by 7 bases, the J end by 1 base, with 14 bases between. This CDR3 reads CASTPGPPSYEQYF. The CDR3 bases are TGTGCCAGCACCCCCGGACCCCCTTCCTACGAGCAGTACTTC.

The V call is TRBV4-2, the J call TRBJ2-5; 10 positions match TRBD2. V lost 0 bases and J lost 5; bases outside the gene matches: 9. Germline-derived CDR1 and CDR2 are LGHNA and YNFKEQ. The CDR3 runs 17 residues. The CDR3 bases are TGTGCCAGCAGCCAAGATCGCGCTAGCGGGAGCGGTGAGACCCAGTACTTC. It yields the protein CASSQDRASGSGETQYF.

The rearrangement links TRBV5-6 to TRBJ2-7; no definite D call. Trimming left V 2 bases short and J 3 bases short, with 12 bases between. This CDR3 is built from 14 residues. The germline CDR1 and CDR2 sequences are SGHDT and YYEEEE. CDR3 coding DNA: TGTGCCAGCAGCTTCGGCGCAGGCTTCTACGAGCAGTACTTC. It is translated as CASSFGAGFYEQYF.

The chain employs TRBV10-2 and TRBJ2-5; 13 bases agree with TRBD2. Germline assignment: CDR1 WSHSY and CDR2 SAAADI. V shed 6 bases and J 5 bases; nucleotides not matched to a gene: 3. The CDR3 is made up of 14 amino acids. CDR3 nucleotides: TGCGCCAGCAGCGGACTAGCGGGGGTGGAGACCCAGTACTTC. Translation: CASSGLAGVETQYF.

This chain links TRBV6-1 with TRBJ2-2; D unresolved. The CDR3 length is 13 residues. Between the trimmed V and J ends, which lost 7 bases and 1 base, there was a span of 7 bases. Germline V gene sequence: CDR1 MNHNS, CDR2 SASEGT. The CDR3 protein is CASIRENTGELFF. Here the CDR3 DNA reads TGTGCCAGCATTCGAGAGAACACCGGGGAGCTGTTTTTT.